Listed below are T cell receptor beta chains from one sample, sequenced in a study of spatial heterogeneity in lung cancer. A single record per CDR3 protein comes from TCRdb applying MiXCR to the 5' RACE reads. The sample has fewer than 15,000 distinct CDR3 sequences, around 3.1% seen once. The sample consisted of lung tumor tissue, taken at surgery. These receptors originate from a male donor with early-stage non-small cell lung cancer. Each CDR3 is given with its conserved first and last residue. A D gene is named only where the DNA matches it firmly. Each size is how often the clone was seen (once, few, many) or a class if it is expanded.

D	size	V	J	CDR3	DNA
NA	many	TRBV10-1	TRBJ2-3	CASSEERGTDTQYF	TGCGCCAGCAGTGAAGAAAGGGGCACAGATACGCAGTATTTT
NA	many	TRBV6-5	TRBJ2-1	CASSYSRDSYNEQFF	TGTGCCAGCAGTTACTCCAGAGACTCCTACAATGAGCAGTTCTTC
TRBD2	medium-sized	TRBV12-3/TRBV12-4	TRBJ2-4	CASSPGGAGGNIQYF	TGTGCCAGCAGTCCGGGGGGAGCGGGGGGGAACATTCAGTACTTC
TRBD1	many	TRBV5-1	TRBJ2-6	CASSSSVQGATIANVLTF	TGCGCCAGCAGCTCCTCGGTACAGGGGGCTACAATCGCCAACGTCCTGACTTTC
NA	many	TRBV2	TRBJ2-7	CASSGGPYEQYF	TGTGCCAGCAGCGGGGGACCCTACGAGCAGTACTTC
NA	many	TRBV28	TRBJ2-4	CASSWGPEAKNIQYF	TGTGCCAGCAGTTGGGGACCCGAAGCCAAAAACATTCAGTACTTC
NA	many	TRBV19	TRBJ2-7	CASSIPGRVPDEQYF	TGTGCCAGTAGTATTCCGGGACGGGTCCCGGACGAGCAGTACTTC
NA	many	TRBV4-2	TRBJ2-1	CASSLQRTYNEQFF	TGTGCCAGCAGCCTTCAAAGGACCTACAATGAGCAGTTCTTC
NA	many	TRBV20-1	TRBJ2-3	CSASDSLSGADTQYF	TGCAGTGCTAGTGATAGCCTTTCCGGGGCAGATACGCAGTATTTT
TRBD1	many	TRBV7-9	TRBJ1-2	CASSFETGVDGYTF	TGTGCCAGCAGCTTCGAGACAGGGGTTGATGGCTACACCTTC
NA	many	TRBV9	TRBJ2-2	CASSVEVEDGELFF	TGTGCCAGCAGCGTAGAAGTAGAGGACGGGGAGCTGTTTTTT
NA	many	TRBV15	TRBJ1-1	CATSSPRGFRTEAFF	TGTGCCACCAGCAGCCCCCGGGGGTTCCGAACTGAAGCTTTCTTT
NA	many	TRBV10-3	TRBJ1-2	CAISDGGYGAGKYGYTF	TGTGCCATCAGTGACGGAGGGTATGGAGCGGGCAAGTATGGCTACACCTTC
NA	many	TRBV7-2	TRBJ2-5	CASSLDLWGHETQYF	TGTGCCAGCAGCTTAGATTTATGGGGGCACGAGACCCAGTACTTC
NA	many	TRBV6-2/TRBV6-3	TRBJ2-3	CASSYEVTDTQYF	TGTGCCAGCAGTTACGAGGTCACAGATACGCAGTATTTT
NA	medium-sized	TRBV9	TRBJ2-1	CASTKGGDSYNEQFF	TGTGCCAGCACCAAGGGGGGGGATTCCTACAATGAGCAGTTCTTC
NA	many	TRBV7-2	TRBJ1-5	CASTPGPLTGSGKPQHF	TGTGCCAGCACCCCCGGGCCCCTGACGGGCTCCGGGAAGCCCCAGCATTTT
NA	many	TRBV20-1	TRBJ1-5	CSATTGPSNQPQHF	TGCAGTGCCACCACAGGACCTAGCAATCAGCCCCAGCATTTT
TRBD1	many	TRBV10-3	TRBJ1-1	CAISDWAGGDTEAFF	TGTGCCATCAGTGACTGGGCAGGGGGGGACACTGAAGCTTTCTTT
NA	many	TRBV24-1	TRBJ2-5	CATSGPGAWETQYF	TGTGCCACCAGTGGTCCAGGGGCATGGGAGACCCAGTACTTC
TRBD1	many	TRBV7-2	TRBJ2-2	CASRGQGNTGELFF	TGTGCCAGCAGGGGACAGGGGAACACCGGGGAGCTGTTTTTT
TRBD2	many	TRBV4-2	TRBJ2-5	CASSPRERGETQYF	TGTGCCAGCAGCCCCCGGGAGCGGGGGGAGACCCAGTACTTC
NA	medium-sized	TRBV4-2	TRBJ2-7	CASSQSLGGDSEQYF	TGTGCCAGCAGCCAATCATTGGGGGGGGACAGCGAGCAGTACTTC
TRBD1	many	TRBV9	TRBJ2-7	CASSAEGQGFYEQYF	TGTGCCAGCAGCGCAGAGGGACAGGGCTTCTACGAGCAGTACTTC